Shown below are 10 T cell receptor beta chains from a single sample sequenced in a study of PD-1 blockade in classical Hodgkin lymphoma. This sample's time point: cycle 4 day 1 (C4D1), after 6 weeks of nivolumab. After autologous stem cell transplantation all patients relapsed, and prior brentuximab vedotin exposure differed between cohorts. The repertoire was sequenced with immunoSEQ multiplex PCR; TCRdb's copy has only in-frame clones and lacks some. The profile shows tens of thousands of clones, around 94% of them singletons. The material sequenced was peripheral blood mononuclear cells (PBMCs), taken before the fourth cycle of nivolumab. The receptors shown here come from a human donor with classical Hodgkin lymphoma.

The chain uses TRBV6-5 and TRBJ2-7; a weak D match, TRBD1 (5 bases). Germline V lookup: CDR1 MNHEY, CDR2 SVGAGI. The CDR3 length is 13 residues. V was clipped by 0 bases and J by 3 bases, with 6 bases between them. The CDR3 DNA reads as TGTGCCAGCAGTTACTCGCAGGGCTACGAGCAGTACTTC. Encoded protein: CASSYSQGYEQYF.

The rearrangement uses TRBV6-5 and TRBJ2-5; D unresolved. Trimming shortened V by 7 bases and J by 5 bases, and 11 bases separated the two germline ends. Germline V lookup: CDR1 MNHEY, CDR2 SVGAGI. This CDR3 has 12 residues. CDR3 coding DNA: TGTGCCAGCACCGGAGTGGAGGAGACCCAGTACTTC. It yields the protein CASTGVEETQYF.

The chain is built from TRBV19 and TRBJ1-1; D remains unclear. Germline assignment: CDR1 LNHDA and CDR2 SQIVND (reference sequence). This CDR3 spans 16 amino acids. Trimming pared 1 base from V and 2 bases from J, leaving 14 bases between. The CDR3 DNA reads as TGTGCCAGTAGTATAGGAGCCGTCGGGTCTAACACTGAAGCTTTCTTT. Its translation: CASSIGAVGSNTEAFF.

The V call is TRBV15, the J call TRBJ2-7; 8 nucleotides agree with TRBD1. Germline V CDR1 and CDR2: LNHNV, YYDKDF (reference sequence). The CDR3 contains 18 residues. Germline trimming cut 0 bases from V and 0 bases from J; bases unmatched to any gene: 10. CDR3 in DNA: TGTGCCACCAGCAGAGATCTTGGCTGGACAGGGATCTCCTACGAGCAGTACTTC. Residues: CATSRDLGWTGISYEQYF.

The chain couples TRBV30 to TRBJ1-5, with D unresolved. CDR3 length: 13 amino acids. Germline V CDR1 and CDR2: GTSNPN, SVGIG (reference sequence). The ends were cut back, 0 bases at V and 0 bases at J, with 3 bases in the middle. CDR3 sequence: CAWSVRSNQPQHF. CDR3 coding DNA: TGTGCCTGGAGTGTTCGTAGCAATCAGCCCCAGCATTTT.

The chain couples TRBV6-1 to TRBJ1-6, with D unclear. Per germline, CDR1 MNHNS and CDR2 SASEGT. Trimming took off 5 bases at V and 0 bases at J, with 8 bases between the two ends. This CDR3 spans 15 amino acids. CDR3 region: CASSQDGSYNSPLHF. The CDR3 nucleotides read TGTGCCAGCAGTCAGGACGGCTCCTATAATTCACCCCTCCACTTT.

The V gene is TRBV10-2, the J gene TRBJ2-3, with D maybe TRBD2 (5 bases). The V end lost 7 bases, the J end lost 1 base, and 15 bases lay between the germline ends. This CDR3 region has 15 residues. The germline V gene encodes CDR1 WSHSY and CDR2 SAAADI. The CDR3 DNA follows: TGCGCCAGCATGAGGGCTAGCCAACGCACAGATACGCAGTATTTT. This gives the protein CASMRASQRTDTQYF.

This chain uses TRBV6-5 with TRBJ2-7, with TRBD2 matching over 7 bases. Germline V gene sequence: CDR1 MNHEY, CDR2 SVGAGI. The CDR3 has 14 residues. V was pared by 7 bases and J by 1 base, with 7 bases of the junction left unmatched. Here the CDR3 reads CASIPVSGSYEQYF. As DNA, the CDR3 is TGTGCCAGCATCCCGGTTAGCGGGTCCTACGAGCAGTACTTC.

In nucleotides, the CDR3 is TGTGCCAGCAGTTACGACAGCCTGAACACCGGGGAGCTGTTTTTT. Its protein is CASSYDSLNTGELFF. The chain recombines TRBV6-5 with TRBJ2-2; possibly TRBD1 for D (5 bases). The V end was cut by 2 bases, the J end by 1 base, with 8 bases between. The CDR3 has 15 residues. The V gene's germline CDR1 is MNHEY and CDR2 SVGAGI.

This chain uses TRBV30 with TRBJ2-3, with TRBD2 matching 7 bases. This CDR3 has 15 amino acids. Trimming at V came to 4 bases and at J to 3 bases, leaving 10 bases not matched to a gene. Looked up from germline, CDR1 is GTSNPN and CDR2 is SVGIG (reference sequence). CDR3 nucleotide sequence: TGTGCCTGGAATCTCGGGGGAGGGCCGACAGATACGCAGTATTTT. The encoded protein is CAWNLGGGPTDTQYF. Using reference TRBV30 and TRBJ2-3 for the parts outside the CDR3, the full variable domain is SQTIHQWPATLVQPVGSPLSLECTVEGTSNPNLYWYRQAAGRGLQLLFYSVGIGQISSEVPQNLSASRPQDRQFILSSKKLLLSDSGFYLCAWNLGGGPTDTQYFGPGTRLTVL.